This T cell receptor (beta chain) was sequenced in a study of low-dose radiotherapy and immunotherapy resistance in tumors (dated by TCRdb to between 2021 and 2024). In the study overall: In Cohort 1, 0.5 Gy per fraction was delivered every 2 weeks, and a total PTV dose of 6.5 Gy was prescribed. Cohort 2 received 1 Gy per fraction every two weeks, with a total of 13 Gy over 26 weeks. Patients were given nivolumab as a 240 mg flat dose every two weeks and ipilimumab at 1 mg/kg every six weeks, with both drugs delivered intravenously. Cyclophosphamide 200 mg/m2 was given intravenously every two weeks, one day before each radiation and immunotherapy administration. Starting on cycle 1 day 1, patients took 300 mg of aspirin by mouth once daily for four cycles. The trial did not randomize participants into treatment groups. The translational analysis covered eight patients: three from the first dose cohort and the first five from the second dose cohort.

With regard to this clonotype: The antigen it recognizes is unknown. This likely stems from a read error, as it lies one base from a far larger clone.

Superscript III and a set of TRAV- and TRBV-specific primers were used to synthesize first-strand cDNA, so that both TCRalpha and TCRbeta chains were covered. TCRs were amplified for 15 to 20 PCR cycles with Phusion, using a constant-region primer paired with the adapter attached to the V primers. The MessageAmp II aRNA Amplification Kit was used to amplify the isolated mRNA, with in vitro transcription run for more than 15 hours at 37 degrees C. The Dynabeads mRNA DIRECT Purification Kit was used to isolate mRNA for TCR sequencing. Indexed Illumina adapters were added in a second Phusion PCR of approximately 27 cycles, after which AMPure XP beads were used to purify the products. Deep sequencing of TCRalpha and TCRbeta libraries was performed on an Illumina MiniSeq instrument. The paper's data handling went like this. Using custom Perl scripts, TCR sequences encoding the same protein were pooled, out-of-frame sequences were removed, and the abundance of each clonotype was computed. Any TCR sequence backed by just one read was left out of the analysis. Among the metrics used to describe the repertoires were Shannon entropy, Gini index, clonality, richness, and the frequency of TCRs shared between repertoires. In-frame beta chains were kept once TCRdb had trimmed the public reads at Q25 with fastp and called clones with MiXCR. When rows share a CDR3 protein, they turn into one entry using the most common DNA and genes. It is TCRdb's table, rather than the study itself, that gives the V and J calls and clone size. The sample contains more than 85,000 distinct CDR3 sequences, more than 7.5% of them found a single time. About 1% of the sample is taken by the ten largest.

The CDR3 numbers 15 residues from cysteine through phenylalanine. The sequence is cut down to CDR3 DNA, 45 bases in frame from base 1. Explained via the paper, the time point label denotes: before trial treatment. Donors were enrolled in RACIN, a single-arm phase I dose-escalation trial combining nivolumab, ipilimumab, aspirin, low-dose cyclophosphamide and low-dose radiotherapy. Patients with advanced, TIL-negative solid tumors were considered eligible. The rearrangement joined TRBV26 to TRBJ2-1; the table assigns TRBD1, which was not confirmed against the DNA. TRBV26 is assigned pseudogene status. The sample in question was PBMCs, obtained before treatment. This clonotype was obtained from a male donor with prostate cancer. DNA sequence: TGTGCCAGCAGTGGGGGCGGGGTAGGATTCAATGAGCAGTCCTTC. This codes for CASSGGGVGFNEQSF.